The clone carrying this TCR beta chain showed up many times. The CDR3 consists of 15 residues. Germline CDR1 and CDR2: LNHDA and SQIVND (reference sequence). J was trimmed by 3 bases and V by 6 bases; bases with no gene match: 10. In building TCR beta libraries, iRepertoire HTBI primers were used together with Arm-PCR of CDR3 regions. TCRdb fed the multiplex PCR reads into MiXCR, producing one record per CDR3 protein. The table includes 310,000 or so distinct CDR3 sequences, roughly a fifth detected once. This entry comes from a study of regulatory T cells in long-lasting Graves disease. Time point defined: persistent/refractory GD, antithyroid drugs over 5 years with positive TRAb. Making the TCR library involved RNA that had been extracted from PBMCs.

This receptor was taken from a female donor with Graves disease. The sample consisted of peripheral blood mononuclear cells (PBMCs), taken when the disease was refractory, from a patient treated with antithyroid drugs. The chain recombines TRBV19 with TRBJ1-2, with 7 bases fitting TRBD1. The CDR3, as DNA: TGTGCCAGTAGCCCAACAGGGGTTGGAGACTATGGCTACACCTTC. Residues: CASSPTGVGDYGYTF.